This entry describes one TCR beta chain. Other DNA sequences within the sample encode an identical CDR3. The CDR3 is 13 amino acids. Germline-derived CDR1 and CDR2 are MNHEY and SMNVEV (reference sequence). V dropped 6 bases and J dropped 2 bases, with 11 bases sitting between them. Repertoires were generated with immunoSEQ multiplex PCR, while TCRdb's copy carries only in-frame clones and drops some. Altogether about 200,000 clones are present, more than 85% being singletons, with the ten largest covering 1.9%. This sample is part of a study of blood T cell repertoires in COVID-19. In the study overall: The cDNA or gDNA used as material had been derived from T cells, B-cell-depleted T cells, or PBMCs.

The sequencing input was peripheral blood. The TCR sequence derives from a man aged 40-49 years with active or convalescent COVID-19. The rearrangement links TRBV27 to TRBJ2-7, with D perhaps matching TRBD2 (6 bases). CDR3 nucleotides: TGTGCCAGCAGCCTAGGGACTGCCTACGAGCAGTACTTC. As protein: CASSLGTAYEQYF.